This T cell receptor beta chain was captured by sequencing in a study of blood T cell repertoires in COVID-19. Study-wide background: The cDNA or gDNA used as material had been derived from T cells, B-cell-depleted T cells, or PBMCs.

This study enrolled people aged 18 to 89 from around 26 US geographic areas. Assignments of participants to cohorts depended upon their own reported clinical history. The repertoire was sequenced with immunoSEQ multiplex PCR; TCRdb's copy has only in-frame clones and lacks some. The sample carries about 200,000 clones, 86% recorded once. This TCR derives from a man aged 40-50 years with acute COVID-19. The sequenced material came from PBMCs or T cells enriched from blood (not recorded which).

CDR3 amino acids: CATSRVPNTGHPSGNTIYF. The DNA for the CDR3 is TGTGCCACCAGCAGAGTCCCGAATACCGGACATCCCTCTGGAAACACCATATATTTT. The chain employs TRBV15 and TRBJ1-3; possibly TRBD1 for D (5 bases). Trimming shortened V by 1 base and J by 0 bases, and 19 bases separated the two germline ends. This CDR3 is built from 19 residues. Looked up from germline, CDR1 is LNHNV and CDR2 is YYDKDF (reference sequence).